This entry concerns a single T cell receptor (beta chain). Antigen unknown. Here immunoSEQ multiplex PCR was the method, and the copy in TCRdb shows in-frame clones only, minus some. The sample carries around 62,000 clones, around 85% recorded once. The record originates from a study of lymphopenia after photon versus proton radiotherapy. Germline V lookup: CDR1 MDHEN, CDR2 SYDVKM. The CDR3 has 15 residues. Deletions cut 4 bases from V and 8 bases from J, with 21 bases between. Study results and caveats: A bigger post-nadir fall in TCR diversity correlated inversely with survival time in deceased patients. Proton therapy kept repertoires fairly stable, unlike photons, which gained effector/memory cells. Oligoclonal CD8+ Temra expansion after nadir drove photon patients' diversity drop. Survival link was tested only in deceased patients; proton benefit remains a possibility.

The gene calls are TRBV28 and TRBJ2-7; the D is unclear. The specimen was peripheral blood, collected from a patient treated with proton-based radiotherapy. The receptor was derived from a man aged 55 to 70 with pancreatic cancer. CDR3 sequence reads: CASSSSFYTSKQQYF. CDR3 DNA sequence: TGTGCCAGCAGTTCCAGTTTTTACACAAGTAAGCAGCAGTACTTC. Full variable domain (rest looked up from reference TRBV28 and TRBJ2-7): DVKVTQSSRYLVKRTGEKVFLECVQDMDHENMFWYRQDPGLGLRLIYFSYDVKMKEKGDIPEGYSVSREKKERFSLILESASTNQTSMYLCASSSSFYTSKQQYFGPGTRLTVT.